This T cell receptor beta chain was recovered during a study of OX40 agonist ivuxolimab in advanced cancers. Assay: immunoSEQ multiplex PCR; the TCRdb copy retains only in-frame clones and omits some. The sample includes around 38,000 clones, roughly 80% of them seen just once. This CDR3 has 14 amino acids. Germline CDR1 and CDR2: MRHNA and SNTAGT. With 8 bases removed from V and 0 bases from J, the gap between germline ends came to 11 bases. V gene TRBV6-4 combines with J gene TRBJ2-1; tentative D call: TRBD1 (6 bases). The sample consisted of CD4+ or CD8+ T cells sorted from blood, taken in a trial of the OX40 agonist ivuxolimab. The origin of this receptor is an adult with an advanced solid tumor such as melanoma, head and neck, liver or kidney cancer. DNA for the CDR3: TGTGCCAGCCGTGTGGACAGCTCCTACAATGAGCAGTTCTTC. Its protein is CASRVDSSYNEQFF.